This T cell receptor beta chain stems from a study of blood T cell repertoires in COVID-19. Method: immunoSEQ multiplex PCR; TCRdb's copy keeps in-frame clones and lacks some. The data hold 65,000 to 85,000 clones, with roughly 80% observed a single time. The source material was peripheral blood. The TCR was taken from a woman aged 55-75 years with acute or convalescent COVID-19.

Here the CDR3 reads CASSLAFSTRPTNEKLFF. CDR3 nucleotides: TGTGCCAGCAGCTTAGCGTTTTCGACACGTCCAACTAATGAAAAACTGTTTTTT. The chain couples TRBV7-2 to TRBJ1-4; D is ambiguous. The V gene lost 0 bases and the J gene lost 0 bases, with 14 bases spanning the gap. The CDR3 is 18 amino acids. Germline V gives CDR1 SGHTA, CDR2 FQGNSA.